The T cell receptor beta chain under discussion was sequenced for a study of blood T cell repertoires in COVID-19. Study context: Sites across the United States, Italy and Spain contributed samples from acute and convalescent COVID-19. From T cells, B-cell-depleted T cells, or PBMCs came the material, which was cDNA or gDNA.

As processed by the authors: Amplification with reference gene primers provided the estimates of nucleated cell counts. The method was immunoSEQ multiplex PCR; TCRdb's version includes in-frame clones alone and lacks a portion of them. Clone size and the V and J calls come from that table; the DNA yielded D and trimming. In the table there are about 300,000 clones, around 82% of which are singletons. V was pared by 0 bases and J by 4 bases, with 6 bases between. Germline values: CDR1 MGHRA, CDR2 YSYEKL. The CDR3 runs to 14 residues. The rearrangement links TRBV4-1 to TRBJ2-2; D is perhaps TRBD2 (5 bases). The sequence was obtained from a woman aged 45-60 years with acute or convalescent COVID-19. Sequencing used peripheral blood. The CDR3 DNA is TGCGCCAGCAGCCAAGAAGGAGGCACCGGGGAGCTGTTTTTT. It codes for CASSQEGGTGELFF.